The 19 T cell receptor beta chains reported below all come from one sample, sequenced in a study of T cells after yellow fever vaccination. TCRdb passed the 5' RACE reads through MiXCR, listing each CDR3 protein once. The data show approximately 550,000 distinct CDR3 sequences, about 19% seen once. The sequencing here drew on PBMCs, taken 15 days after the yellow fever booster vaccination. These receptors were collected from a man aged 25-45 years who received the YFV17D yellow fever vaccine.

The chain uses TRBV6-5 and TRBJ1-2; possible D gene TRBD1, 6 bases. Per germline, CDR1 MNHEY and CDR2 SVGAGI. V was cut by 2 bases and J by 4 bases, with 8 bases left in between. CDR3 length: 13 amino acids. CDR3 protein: CASSYEGVYGYTF. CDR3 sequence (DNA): TGTGCCAGCAGTTACGAGGGGGTCTATGGCTACACCTTC.

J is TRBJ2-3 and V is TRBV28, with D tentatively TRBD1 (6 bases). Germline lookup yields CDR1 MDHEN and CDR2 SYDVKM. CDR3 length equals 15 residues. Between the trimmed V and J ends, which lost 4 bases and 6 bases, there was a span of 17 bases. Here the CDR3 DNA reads TGTGCCAGCAGTTCCGCAAGTCAGGGGTCGGATACGCAGTATTTT. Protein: CASSSASQGSDTQYF.

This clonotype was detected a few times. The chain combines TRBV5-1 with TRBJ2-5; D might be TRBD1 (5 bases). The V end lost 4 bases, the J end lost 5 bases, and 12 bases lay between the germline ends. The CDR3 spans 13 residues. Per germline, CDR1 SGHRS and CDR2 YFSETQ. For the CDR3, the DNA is TGCGCCAGCAGCCAAATAGGGGCGGAGACCCAGTACTTC. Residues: CASSQIGAETQYF. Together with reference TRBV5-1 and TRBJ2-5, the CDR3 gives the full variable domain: KAGVTQTPRYLIKTRGQQVTLSCSPISGHRSVSWYQQTPGQGLQFLFEYFSETQRNKGNFPGRFSGRQFSNSRSEMNVSTLELGDSALYLCASSQIGAETQYFGPGTRLLVL.

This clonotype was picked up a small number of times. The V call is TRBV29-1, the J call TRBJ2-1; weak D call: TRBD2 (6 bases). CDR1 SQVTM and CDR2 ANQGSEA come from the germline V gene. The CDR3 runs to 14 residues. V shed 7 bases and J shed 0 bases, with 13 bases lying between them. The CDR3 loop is CSAAGRDSYNEQFF. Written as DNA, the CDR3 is TGCAGCGCCGCGGGACGGGACTCCTACAATGAGCAGTTCTTC.

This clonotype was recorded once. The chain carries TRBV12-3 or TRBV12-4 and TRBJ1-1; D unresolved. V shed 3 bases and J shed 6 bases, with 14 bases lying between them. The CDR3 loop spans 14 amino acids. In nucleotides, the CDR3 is TGTGCCAGCAGTTTTGGACCACAGCGGTCTGAAGCTTTCTTT. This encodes CASSFGPQRSEAFF.

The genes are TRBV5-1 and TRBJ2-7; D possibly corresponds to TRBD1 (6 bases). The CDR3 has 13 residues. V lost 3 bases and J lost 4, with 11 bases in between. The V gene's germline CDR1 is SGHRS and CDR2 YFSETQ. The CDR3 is CASSSGQFYEQYF. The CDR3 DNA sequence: TGCGCCAGCAGCTCCGGACAGTTTTACGAGCAGTACTTC.

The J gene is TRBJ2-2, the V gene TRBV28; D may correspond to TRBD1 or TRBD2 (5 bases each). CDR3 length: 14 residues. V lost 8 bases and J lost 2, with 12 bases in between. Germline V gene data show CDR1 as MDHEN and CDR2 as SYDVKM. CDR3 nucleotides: TGTGCCAGCCGGGACGACGGTAACACCGGGGAGCTGTTTTTT. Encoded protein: CASRDDGNTGELFF. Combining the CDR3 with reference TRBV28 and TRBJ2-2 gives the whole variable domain DVKVTQSSRYLVKRTGEKVFLECVQDMDHENMFWYRQDPGLGLRLIYFSYDVKMKEKGDIPEGYSVSREKKERFSLILESASTNQTSMYLCASRDDGNTGELFFGEGSRLTVL.

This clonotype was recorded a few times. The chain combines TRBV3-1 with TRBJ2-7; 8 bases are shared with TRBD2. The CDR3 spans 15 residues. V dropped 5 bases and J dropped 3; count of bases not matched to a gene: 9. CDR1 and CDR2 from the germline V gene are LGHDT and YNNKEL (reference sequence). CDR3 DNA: TGTGCCAGCAGCGAAGCTAGCGGGCCGAGCTACGAGCAGTACTTC. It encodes CASSEASGPSYEQYF.

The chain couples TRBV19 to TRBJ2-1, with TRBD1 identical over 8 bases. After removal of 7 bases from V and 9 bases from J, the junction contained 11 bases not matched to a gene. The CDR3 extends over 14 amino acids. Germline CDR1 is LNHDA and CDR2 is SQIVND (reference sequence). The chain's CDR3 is CASMATGVGSEQFF. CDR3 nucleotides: TGTGCCAGTATGGCGACAGGGGTGGGATCTGAGCAGTTCTTC.

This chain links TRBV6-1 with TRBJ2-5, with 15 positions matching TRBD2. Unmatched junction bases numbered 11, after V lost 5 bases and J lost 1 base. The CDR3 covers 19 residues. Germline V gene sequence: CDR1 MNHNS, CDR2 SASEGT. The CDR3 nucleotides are TGTGCCAGCAGTCTCGGACTAGCGGGAGGGCCCGGCATCCAAGAGACCCAGTACTTC. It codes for CASSLGLAGGPGIQETQYF.

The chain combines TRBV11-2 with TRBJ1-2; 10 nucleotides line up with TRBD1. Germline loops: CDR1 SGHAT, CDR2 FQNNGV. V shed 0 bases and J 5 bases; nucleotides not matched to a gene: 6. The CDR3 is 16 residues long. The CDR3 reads CASSLEAWDRGYGYTF. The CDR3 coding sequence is TGTGCCAGCAGCTTAGAGGCATGGGACAGGGGTTATGGCTACACCTTC.

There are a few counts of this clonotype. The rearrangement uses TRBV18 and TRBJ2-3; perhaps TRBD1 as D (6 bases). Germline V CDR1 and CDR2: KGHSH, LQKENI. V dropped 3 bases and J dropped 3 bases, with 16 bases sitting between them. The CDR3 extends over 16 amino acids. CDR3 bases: TGTGCCAGCTCACCGCGTCTGGGCAGGGGAACAGATACGCAGTATTTT. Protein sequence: CASSPRLGRGTDTQYF.

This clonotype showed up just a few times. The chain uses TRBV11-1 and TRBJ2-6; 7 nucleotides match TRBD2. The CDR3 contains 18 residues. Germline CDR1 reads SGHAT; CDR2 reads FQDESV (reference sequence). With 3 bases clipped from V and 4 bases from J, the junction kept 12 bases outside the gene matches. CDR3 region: CASSLGGTAPGGANVLTF. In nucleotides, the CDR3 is TGTGCCAGCAGCTTGGGGGGGACTGCCCCGGGGGGGGCCAACGTCCTGACTTTC. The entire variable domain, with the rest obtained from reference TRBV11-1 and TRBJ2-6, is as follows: EAEVAQSPRYKITEKSQAVAFWCDPISGHATLYWYRQILGQGPELLVQFQDESVVDDSQLPKDRFSAERLKGVDSTLKIQPAELGDSAMYLCASSLGGTAPGGANVLTFGAGSRLTVL.

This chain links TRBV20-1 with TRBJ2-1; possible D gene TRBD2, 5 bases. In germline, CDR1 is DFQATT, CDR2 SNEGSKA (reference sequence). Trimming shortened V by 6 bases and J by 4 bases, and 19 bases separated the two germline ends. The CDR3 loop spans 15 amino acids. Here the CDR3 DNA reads TGCAGTGCCCCTGTGACTATGGCGTGGTACAATGAGCAGTTCTTC. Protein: CSAPVTMAWYNEQFF.

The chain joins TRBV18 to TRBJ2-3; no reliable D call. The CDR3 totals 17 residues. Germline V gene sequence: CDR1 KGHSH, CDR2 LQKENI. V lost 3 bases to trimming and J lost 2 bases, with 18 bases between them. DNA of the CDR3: TGTGCCAGCTCACCTTACGAGGCAGAACCACCCACAGATACGCAGTATTTT. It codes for CASSPYEAEPPTDTQYF.

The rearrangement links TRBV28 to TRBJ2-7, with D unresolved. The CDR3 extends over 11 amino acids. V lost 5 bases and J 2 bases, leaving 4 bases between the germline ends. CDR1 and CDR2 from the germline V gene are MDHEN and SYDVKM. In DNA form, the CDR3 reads TGTGCCAGCAGTCGCCCCTACGAGCAGTACTTC. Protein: CASSRPYEQYF.

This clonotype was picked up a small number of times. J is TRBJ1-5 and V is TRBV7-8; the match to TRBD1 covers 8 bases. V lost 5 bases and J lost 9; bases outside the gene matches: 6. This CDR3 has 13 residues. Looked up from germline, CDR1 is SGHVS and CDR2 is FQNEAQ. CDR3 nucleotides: TGTGCCAGCAGCGCCGGACAGGGCACGCCCCAGCATTTT. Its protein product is CASSAGQGTPQHF.

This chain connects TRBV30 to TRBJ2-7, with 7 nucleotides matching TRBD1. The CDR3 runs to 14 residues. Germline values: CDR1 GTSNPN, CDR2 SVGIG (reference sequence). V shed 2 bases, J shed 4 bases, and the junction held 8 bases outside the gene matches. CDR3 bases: TGTGCCTGGAGTCCTGGCGCAGGGGGATACGAGCAGTACTTC. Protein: CAWSPGAGGYEQYF. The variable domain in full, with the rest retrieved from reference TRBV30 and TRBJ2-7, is SQTIHQWPATLVQPVGSPLSLECTVEGTSNPNLYWYRQAAGRGLQLLFYSVGIGQISSEVPQNLSASRPQDRQFILSSKKLLLSDSGFYLCAWSPGAGGYEQYFGPGTRLTVT.

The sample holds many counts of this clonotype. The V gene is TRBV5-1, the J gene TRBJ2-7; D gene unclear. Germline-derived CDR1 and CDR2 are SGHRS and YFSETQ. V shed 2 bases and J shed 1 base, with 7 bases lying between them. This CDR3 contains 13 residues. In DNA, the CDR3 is TGCGCCAGCAGCTTCCAAGGGTCCTACGAGCAGTACTTC. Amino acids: CASSFQGSYEQYF.